This entry features one TCR beta chain sequence. These data originate in a study of cytomegalovirus exposure and HLA in healthy donors. The ends lost 4 bases at V and 3 bases at J; junction bases unmatched: 7. The germline gives CDR1 SGHRS, CDR2 YFSETQ. The length of the CDR3 is 15 residues. The primer mix had 60 Vbeta and 13 Jbeta primers. Sequencing used immunoSEQ multiplex PCR; TCRdb keeps in-frame clones, though not all of them. This table holds under 200,000 clones, roughly 80% found once. This sequence originates from a man aged 18 to 30 in good health and CMV-seropositive. The chain joins TRBV5-1 to TRBJ2-3; TRBD2 agrees at 8 bases. Sequencing was carried out using PBMCs. Written as DNA, the CDR3 is TGCGCCAGCAGCCCGGGAGGGGGGGGAACAGATACGCAGTATTTT. Translation: CASSPGGGGTDTQYF.